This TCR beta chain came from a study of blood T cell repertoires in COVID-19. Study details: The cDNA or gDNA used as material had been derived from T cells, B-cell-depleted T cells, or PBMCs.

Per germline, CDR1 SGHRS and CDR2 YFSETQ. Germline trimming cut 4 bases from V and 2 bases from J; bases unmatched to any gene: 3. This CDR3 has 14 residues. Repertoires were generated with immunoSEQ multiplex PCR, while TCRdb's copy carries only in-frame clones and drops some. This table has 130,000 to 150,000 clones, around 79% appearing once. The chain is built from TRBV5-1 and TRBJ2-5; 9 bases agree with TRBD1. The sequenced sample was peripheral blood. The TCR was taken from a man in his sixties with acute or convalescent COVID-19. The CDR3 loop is CASSPGQGQETQYF. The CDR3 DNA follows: TGCGCCAGCAGCCCGGGACAGGGACAAGAGACCCAGTACTTC. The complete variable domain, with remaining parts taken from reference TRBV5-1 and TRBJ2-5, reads KAGVTQTPRYLIKTRGQQVTLSCSPISGHRSVSWYQQTPGQGLQFLFEYFSETQRNKGNFPGRFSGRQFSNSRSEMNVSTLELGDSALYLCASSPGQGQETQYFGPGTRLLVL.